What follows describes a single T cell receptor beta chain. This sample is drawn from a study of T cell changes during pregnancy in multiple sclerosis. Using immunoSEQ multiplex PCR, the repertoire was profiled, and TCRdb retains in-frame clones only, with some absent. The sample consists of approximately 99,000 clones, 93% of them appearing once. Germline V gene lookup returns CDR1 LNHDA and CDR2 SQIVND (reference sequence). With V trimmed by 6 bases and J by 6 bases, 5 bases remained unmatched. This CDR3 has 13 amino acids. This receptor was obtained from a female donor with multiple sclerosis, enrolled in a pregnancy study. This chain uses TRBV19 with TRBJ2-7; 10 bases line up with TRBD2. Here the sequenced sample was peripheral blood, taken after pregnancy. This CDR3 is CASRSAGGREQYF. CDR3 coding DNA: TGTGCCAGTAGATCAGCGGGAGGGCGCGAGCAGTACTTC. Together with reference TRBV19 and TRBJ2-7, the CDR3 gives the full variable domain: DGGITQSPKYLFRKEGQNVTLSCEQNLNHDAMYWYRQDPGQGLRLIYYSQIVNDFQKGDIAEGYSVSREKKESFPLTVTSAQKNPTAFYLCASRSAGGREQYFGPGTRLTVT.